One sample yielded the 26 T cell receptor beta chains listed below, sequenced in a study of OX40 agonist ivuxolimab in advanced cancers. Clones were read by immunoSEQ multiplex PCR, and TCRdb kept only the in-frame ones, dropping some. There are around 45,000 clones in the sample; roughly 84% occur only once, and 2.6% lies in the top ten. The specimen was CD4+ or CD8+ T cells sorted from blood, collected in a trial of the OX40 agonist ivuxolimab. The receptors derive from an adult with an advanced solid tumor such as melanoma, head and neck, liver or kidney cancer.

V gene TRBV6-1 combines with J gene TRBJ2-1; D is possibly TRBD1 (6 bases). V gave up 2 bases and J gave up 8 bases, with 7 bases separating them. This CDR3 spans 12 amino acids. In germline, CDR1 is MNHNS, CDR2 SASEGT. CDR3 coding DNA: TGTGCCAGCAGTGAACAGGGGCATGAGCAGTTCTTC. This gives the protein CASSEQGHEQFF.

This clone was counted a single time. V is TRBV6-1 and J is TRBJ1-4; no clear D. The germline V and J ends were trimmed by 4 bases and 7 bases, with 10 bases remaining between them. The CDR3 has 13 residues. Looked up from germline, CDR1 is MNHNS and CDR2 is SASEGT. The CDR3 sequence: CASSAERLEKLFF. The CDR3 DNA follows: TGTGCCAGCAGTGCGGAGCGGCTTGAAAAACTGTTTTTT.

This chain connects TRBV5-4 to TRBJ2-2; D possibly uses TRBD1 or TRBD2 (6 bases each). Germline CDR1 reads SGHNT; CDR2 reads YYREEE (reference sequence). V was shortened by 4 bases and J by 4 bases, with 17 bases between the two germline ends. This CDR3 is built from 16 residues. The CDR3 DNA is TGTGCCAGCAGCCTTGGTGGGGGGCGGGCCACCGGGGAGCTGTTTTTT. Amino acid sequence: CASSLGGGRATGELFF. The variable domain in full, with the rest retrieved from reference TRBV5-4 and TRBJ2-2, is ETGVTQSPTHLIKTRGQQVTLRCSSQSGHNTVSWYQQALGQGPQFIFQYYREEENGRGNFPPRFSGLQFPNYSSELNVNALELDDSALYLCASSLGGGRATGELFFGEGSRLTVL.

This sequence joins TRBV5-6 and TRBJ2-3, with TRBD1 as a possible D gene (6 bases). There are 16 residues in the CDR3. Trimming stripped 0 bases from V and 1 base from J, with 12 bases between. CDR1 is SGHDT and CDR2 is YYEEEE in the germline V gene. The CDR3 coding sequence is TGTGCCAGCAGCTTGGAGATAGGGGGACGCACAGATACGCAGTATTTT. Amino acid sequence: CASSLEIGGRTDTQYF.

The V and J genes are TRBV7-9 and TRBJ2-7, with unresolved D. This CDR3 is built from 11 residues. Germline V lookup: CDR1 SEHNR, CDR2 FQNEAQ (reference sequence). V was cut by 5 bases and J by 4 bases, with 6 bases left in between. The DNA for the CDR3 is TGTGCCAGCAGCCTCCTATACGAGCAGTACTTC. It yields the protein CASSLLYEQYF. Together with reference TRBV7-9 and TRBJ2-7, the CDR3 gives the full variable domain: DTGVSQNPRHKITKRGQNVTFRCDPISEHNRLYWYRQTLGQGPEFLTYFQNEAQLEKSRLLSDRFSAERPKGSFSTLEIQRTEQGDSAMYLCASSLLYEQYFGPGTRLTVT.

By frequency in the sample, this clone is medium-sized. The chain couples TRBV12-5 to TRBJ1-5; D not certain. V was shortened by 4 bases and J by 6 bases, with 19 bases between the two germline ends. Germline lookup yields CDR1 LGHNT and CDR2 FRNRAP. This CDR3 contains 16 residues. DNA of the CDR3: TGTGCTAGTGGTTCCATGACATCTCCCACCCGTCAGCCCCAGCATTTT. This codes for CASGSMTSPTRQPQHF.

The chain links TRBV7-2 to TRBJ1-2; D remains ambiguous. Germline CDR1 reads SGHTA; CDR2 reads FQGNSA. The CDR3 covers 15 residues. V lost 4 bases and J lost 3, with 15 bases in between. For the CDR3, the DNA is TGTGCCAGCAGCTCTTCTTGGGAGGGAGACTATGGCTACACCTTC. Amino acid sequence: CASSSSWEGDYGYTF.

This chain joins TRBV7-2 and TRBJ1-2, with 7 bases fitting TRBD1. With 5 bases clipped from V and 6 bases from J, the junction kept 9 bases outside the gene matches. Germline CDR1 is SGHTA and CDR2 is FQGNSA. The CDR3 runs to 14 residues. CDR3 coding DNA: TGTGCCAGCAGCCTTCAGAGGACAGGCAATGGCTACACCTTC. As protein: CASSLQRTGNGYTF.

The chain joins TRBV5-1 to TRBJ1-5; possibly TRBD1 for D (6 bases). The CDR3 is 14 amino acids. Germline loops: CDR1 SGHRS, CDR2 YFSETQ. V lost 2 bases and J lost 1, with 7 bases in between. CDR3 sequence: CASSLGGSNQPQHF. CDR3 DNA sequence: TGCGCCAGCAGCTTAGGGGGGAGCAATCAGCCCCAGCATTTT.

The chain links TRBV12-5 to TRBJ1-1; D call uncertain. The CDR3 consists of 13 residues. Germline V CDR1 and CDR2: LGHNT, FRNRAP. The germline V and J ends were trimmed by 0 bases and 3 bases, with 5 bases remaining between them. The CDR3 loop is CASGLVGYTEAFF. The DNA for the CDR3 is TGTGCTAGTGGTTTGGTGGGGTACACTGAAGCTTTCTTT.

The chain links TRBV5-4 to TRBJ1-1; D may be TRBD1 (5 bases). This CDR3 is 15 amino acids long. Germline CDR1 and CDR2: SGHNT and YYREEE (reference sequence). V gave up 2 bases and J gave up 1 base, with 12 bases separating them. For the CDR3, the DNA is TGTGCCAGCAGCTTTCAGACGACAGCGAACACTGAAGCTTTCTTT. This translates into CASSFQTTANTEAFF.

The chain recombines TRBV7-2 with TRBJ1-5, with a possible D match to TRBD1 (6 bases). The CDR3 covers 13 residues. CDR1 and CDR2 (germline): SGHTA, FQGNSA. Trimming shortened V by 4 bases and J by 7 bases, and 11 bases separated the two germline ends. The CDR3 DNA sequence: TGTGCCAGCAGCTCCGCGCAGGGGCAGCCCCAGCATTTT. Translating it yields CASSSAQGQPQHF.

This chain uses TRBV28 with TRBJ1-5, with no clear D. Germline V gene sequence: CDR1 MDHEN, CDR2 SYDVKM. V was shortened by 10 bases and J by 1 base, with 11 bases between the two germline ends. This CDR3 region has 13 residues. The CDR3 DNA reads TGTGCCACCCAACGGGTGAGCAATCAGCCCCAGCATTTT. Protein: CATQRVSNQPQHF.

This chain joins TRBV5-1 and TRBJ2-3; TRBD2 is a possible D gene (5 bases). The CDR3 covers 16 residues. Trimming removed 2 bases from V and 0 bases from J, with 13 bases in between. CDR1 is SGHRS, CDR2 YFSETQ, per germline. The CDR3 sequence is CASSFGGPQSTDTQYF. CDR3 nucleotide sequence: TGCGCCAGCAGCTTCGGAGGCCCGCAGAGCACAGATACGCAGTATTTT.

The rearrangement uses TRBV29-1 and TRBJ1-2; D is unclear. The CDR3 sequence is 14 residues long. Germline V gives CDR1 SQVTM, CDR2 ANQGSEA. V shed 0 bases and J shed 4 bases, with 12 bases lying between them. The CDR3 is CSVEDHRGPYGYTF. CDR3 nucleotide sequence: TGCAGCGTTGAAGATCACCGAGGACCCTATGGCTACACCTTC.

The J gene is TRBJ2-3, the V gene TRBV10-1; tentative D call: TRBD1 (6 bases). This CDR3 has 15 amino acids. Trimming cost V 2 bases and J 0 bases, with 9 bases left between them. Germline CDR1 is WNHNN and CDR2 is SYGVQD (reference sequence). DNA of the CDR3: TGCGCCAGCAGTGAGAGGACAGACAGCACAGATACGCAGTATTTT. Translated: CASSERTDSTDTQYF.

The chain couples TRBV11-2 to TRBJ2-3; 7 bases map to TRBD1. V lost 4 bases to trimming and J lost 10 bases; unmatched junction nucleotides: 14. There are 15 residues in the CDR3. Germline V gene sequence: CDR1 SGHAT, CDR2 FQNNGV. The CDR3 reads CASSSQRGLLEAQYF. CDR3 in DNA: TGTGCCAGCAGCTCCCAAAGGGGGCTCCTCGAGGCGCAGTATTTT. The full variable domain, with the rest looked up from reference TRBV11-2 and TRBJ2-3, is EAGVAQSPRYKIIEKRQSVAFWCNPISGHATLYWYQQILGQGPKLLIQFQNNGVVDDSQLPKDRFSAERLKGVDSTLKIQPAKLEDSAVYLCASSSQRGLLEAQYFGPGTRLTVL.

This chain uses TRBV6-1 with TRBJ1-1, with a weak D call TRBD1 (5 bases). Germline V gives CDR1 MNHNS, CDR2 SASEGT. V was cut by 2 bases and J by 7 bases, with 14 bases left in between. This CDR3 comprises 14 residues. The CDR3 loop is CASSESGLRGEAFF. CDR3 coding DNA: TGTGCCAGCAGTGAAAGTGGTTTAAGGGGTGAAGCTTTCTTT.

The chain couples TRBV2 to TRBJ1-5; TRBD1 aligns across 8 bases. The germline gives CDR1 SNHLY, CDR2 FYNNEI. V lost 8 bases to trimming and J lost 6 bases; unmatched junction nucleotides: 6. The CDR3 spans 13 residues. The CDR3 sequence: CASCQGASQPQHF. The CDR3 bases are TGTGCCAGCTGCCAGGGGGCGAGTCAGCCCCAGCATTTT. Full variable domain (remainder filled in from reference TRBV2 and TRBJ1-5): EPEVTQTPSHQVTQMGQEVILRCVPISNHLYFYWYRQILGQKVEFLVSFYNNEISEKSEIFDDQFSVERPDGSNFTLKIRSTKLEDSAMYFCASCQGASQPQHFGDGTRLSIL.

The CDR3 coding sequence is TGTGCCAGCAGCTTAGAGTTGGGGACCTACAATGAGCAGTTCTTC. Amino acids: CASSLELGTYNEQFF. This chain uses TRBV7-6 with TRBJ2-1; D ambiguous. The CDR3 runs to 15 residues. V dropped 1 base and J dropped 2 bases, with 9 bases sitting between them. Germline-derived CDR1 and CDR2 are SGHVS and FNYEAQ.

For the CDR3, the DNA is TGTGCCACCAGCAGACAGGGGGCTTTCCACGAGCAGTACTTC. Encoded protein: CATSRQGAFHEQYF. This sequence joins TRBV15 and TRBJ2-7; 8 bases align to TRBD1. With 2 bases clipped from V and 5 bases from J, the junction kept 5 bases outside the gene matches. Per germline, CDR1 LNHNV and CDR2 YYDKDF (reference sequence). The CDR3 totals 14 residues.

The chain recombines TRBV7-2 with TRBJ2-1; TRBD2 matches at 10 bases. This CDR3 region has 16 residues. The germline gives CDR1 SGHTA, CDR2 FQGNSA. V trimming: 8 bases; J trimming: 5 bases; junction bases outside the gene matches: 12. The CDR3 here is CASALAGTSDHNEQFF. The CDR3 coding sequence is TGTGCCAGCGCCTTGGCCGGGACTAGCGACCACAATGAGCAGTTCTTC.

The chain combines TRBV5-6 with TRBJ2-7; TRBD1 matches at 8 bases. The CDR3 contains 13 residues. Germline-derived CDR1 and CDR2 are SGHDT and YYEEEE. V was clipped by 4 bases and J by 3 bases; unmatched bases: 3. The CDR3 DNA sequence: TGTGCCAGCAGCGCAGACAGGGGCTACGAGCAGTACTTC. This gives the protein CASSADRGYEQYF.

This chain joins TRBV18 and TRBJ1-1; TRBD1 agrees at 7 bases. Looked up from germline, CDR1 is KGHSH and CDR2 is LQKENI. Germline trimming cut 3 bases from V and 5 bases from J; bases unmatched to any gene: 3. The CDR3 contains 13 residues. The CDR3 protein is CASSPTGVTEAFF. The CDR3 DNA reads as TGTGCCAGCTCACCCACAGGGGTAACTGAAGCTTTCTTT.

The rearrangement joins TRBV11-2 to TRBJ2-1; no firm D call. This CDR3 spans 15 amino acids. CDR1 is SGHAT, CDR2 FQNNGV, per germline. V was cut by 6 bases and J by 5 bases, with 17 bases left in between. In DNA form, the CDR3 reads TGTGCCAGCAGTGATGAGTTCAGAAGTCACAATGAGCAGTTCTTC. This codes for CASSDEFRSHNEQFF.

The chain recombines TRBV21-1 with TRBJ1-5; TRBD1 is taken as the D call from the table, unchecked against the DNA. TRBV21-1 is a documented pseudogene. The CDR3 totals 16 residues. The CDR3 here is CASRKGNRGGNQPQHF. DNA of the CDR3: TGTGCCAGCAGGAAAGGGAACAGGGGTGGCAATCAGCCCCAGCATTTT.